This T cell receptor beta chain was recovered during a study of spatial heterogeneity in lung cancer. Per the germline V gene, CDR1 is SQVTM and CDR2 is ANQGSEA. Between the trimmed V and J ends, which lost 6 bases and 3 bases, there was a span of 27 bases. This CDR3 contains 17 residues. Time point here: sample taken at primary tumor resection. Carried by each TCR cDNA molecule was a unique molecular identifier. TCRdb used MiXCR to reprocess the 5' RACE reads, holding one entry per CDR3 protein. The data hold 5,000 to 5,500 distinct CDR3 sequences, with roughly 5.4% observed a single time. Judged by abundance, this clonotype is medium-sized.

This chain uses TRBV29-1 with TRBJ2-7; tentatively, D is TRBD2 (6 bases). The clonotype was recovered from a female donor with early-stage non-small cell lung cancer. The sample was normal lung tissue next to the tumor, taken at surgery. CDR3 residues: CSVHTTGLARLDYEQYF. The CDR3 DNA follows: TGCAGCGTGCATACGACGGGACTGGCCAGGTTGGACTACGAGCAGTACTTC.